The next 25 T cell receptor beta chains were all read from a single sample in a study of blood T cell repertoires in COVID-19. Clones were read by immunoSEQ multiplex PCR, and TCRdb kept only the in-frame ones, dropping some. The sample has 100,000 or so clones, roughly 90% seen once; the top ten hold about 6%. Source material: peripheral blood. The receptor source for this set is a woman in her fifties or sixties with acute or convalescent COVID-19.

This clone has only a few counts. The chain carries TRBV9 and TRBJ2-1; 8 bases match TRBD2. V was pared by 0 bases and J by 4 bases, with 6 bases of the junction left unmatched. The CDR3 has 16 residues. The V gene's germline CDR1 is SGDLS and CDR2 YYNGEE. CDR3 loop: CASSVVAGSGYNEQFF. CDR3 sequence (DNA): TGTGCCAGCAGCGTAGTAGCGGGATCGGGTTACAATGAGCAGTTCTTC.

DNA of the CDR3: TGTGCCAGCAGCCCCTCGAACACTGAAGCTTTCTTT. This codes for CASSPSNTEAFF. V and J are TRBV7-9 and TRBJ1-1; D remains ambiguous. V was clipped by 5 bases and J by 1 base, with 5 bases between them. The V gene's germline CDR1 is SEHNR and CDR2 FQNEAQ (reference sequence). The CDR3 extends over 12 amino acids.

V usage is TRBV5-4 and J usage is TRBJ2-7; TRBD2 matches at 10 bases. The germline V gene encodes CDR1 SGHNT and CDR2 YYREEE (reference sequence). Unmatched junction bases numbered 8, after V lost 1 base and J lost 7 bases. The CDR3 sequence is 15 residues long. DNA of the CDR3: TGTGCCAGCAGCTTGCCTCTAGCGGGAGTTGAGGAGCAGTACTTC. It specifies CASSLPLAGVEEQYF. Combining the CDR3 with reference TRBV5-4 and TRBJ2-7 gives the whole variable domain ETGVTQSPTHLIKTRGQQVTLRCSSQSGHNTVSWYQQALGQGPQFIFQYYREEENGRGNFPPRFSGLQFPNYSSELNVNALELDDSALYLCASSLPLAGVEEQYFGPGTRLTVT.

The chain combines TRBV7-9 with TRBJ2-6; no firm D call. The CDR3 sequence is 14 residues long. Germline CDR1 and CDR2: SEHNR and FQNEAQ (reference sequence). V was cut by 6 bases and J by 1 base, with 7 bases left in between. The CDR3 DNA reads as TGTGCCAGCAGAGATGCGTCTGGGGCCAACGTCCTGACTTTC. Encoded protein: CASRDASGANVLTF.

In this sample, this clone turned up once. The V and J genes are TRBV28 and TRBJ1-3; 7 bases match TRBD1. Germline values: CDR1 MDHEN, CDR2 SYDVKM. Unmatched junction bases numbered 10, after V lost 2 bases and J lost 0 bases. This CDR3 spans 18 amino acids. The CDR3 nucleotides read TGTGCCAGCAGTTTACCACCAGGGGGAGCCTTCTCTGGAAACACCATATATTTT. Translated, it gives CASSLPPGGAFSGNTIYF.

The V call is TRBV10-3, the J call TRBJ1-3; 7 bases align to TRBD1. The length of the CDR3 is 13 residues. Germline V CDR1 and CDR2: ENHRY, SYGVKD. V trimming: 5 bases; J trimming: 4 bases; junction bases outside the gene matches: 2. CDR3 in DNA: TGTGCCATCAGTACAGGGGAAGGAAACACCATATATTTT. Amino acids: CAISTGEGNTIYF.

This chain joins TRBV30 and TRBJ2-6; 12 bases align to TRBD1. The V gene's germline CDR1 is GTSNPN and CDR2 SVGIG (reference sequence). CDR3 length: 19 residues. J lost 1 base, V lost 0 bases, and 7 bases had no gene match. Written as DNA, the CDR3 is TGTGCCTGGAGTGTACTGTGGGACAGGGGGCGATCTGGGGCCAACGTCCTGACTTTC. Translated, it gives CAWSVLWDRGRSGANVLTF.

This clone came up once. This chain links TRBV28 with TRBJ2-7; 7 nucleotides align to TRBD2. This CDR3 region has 13 residues. The germline V gene has CDR1 MDHEN and CDR2 SYDVKM. With 5 bases clipped from V and 7 bases from J, the junction kept 8 bases outside the gene matches. CDR3 residues: CASSGGRVGEQYF. CDR3 bases: TGTGCCAGCAGTGGTGGGAGGGTTGGGGAGCAGTACTTC. The full variable domain, completed using reference TRBV28 and TRBJ2-7, is DVKVTQSSRYLVKRTGEKVFLECVQDMDHENMFWYRQDPGLGLRLIYFSYDVKMKEKGDIPEGYSVSREKKERFSLILESASTNQTSMYLCASSGGRVGEQYFGPGTRLTVT.

The chain has TRBV5-1 and TRBJ1-1; weak D call: TRBD1 (5 bases). The germline CDR1 and CDR2 sequences are SGHRS and YFSETQ. The CDR3 totals 14 residues. V was clipped by 1 base and J by 1 base, with 8 bases between them. CDR3 residues: CASSLTTANTEAFF. As DNA, the CDR3 is TGCGCCAGCAGCTTGACGACAGCGAACACTGAAGCTTTCTTT.

This clone is a singleton in its sample. The chain has TRBV3-1 (or the pseudogene TRBV3-2) and TRBJ2-1; 7 nucleotides agree with TRBD2. Germline V gene data show CDR1 as LGHDT and CDR2 as YNNKEL (reference sequence). V lost 5 bases to trimming and J lost 7 bases; unmatched junction nucleotides: 5. The CDR3 covers 13 residues. The CDR3 sequence: CASSRQGGNEQFF. The CDR3 DNA reads as TGTGCCAGCAGCAGGCAGGGAGGGAATGAGCAGTTCTTC.

The chain recombines TRBV21-1 with TRBJ1-6; the table's D call, TRBD1, was not checked against the DNA. TRBV21-1 is given as a pseudogene. The CDR3 covers 16 residues. CDR3 amino acids: CASRLSRISYNSPLHF. CDR3 DNA: TGTGCCAGCAGATTGTCCAGGATCTCCTATAATTCACCCCTCCACTTT.

The genes are TRBV2 and TRBJ2-1; TRBD2 matches 9 bases. The CDR3 runs 14 residues. V trimming: 7 bases; J trimming: 7 bases; junction bases outside the gene matches: 8. Germline values: CDR1 SNHLY, CDR2 FYNNEI. The CDR3 sequence is CASKIAGVGNEQFF. The CDR3 coding sequence is TGTGCCAGCAAGATAGCGGGAGTTGGAAATGAGCAGTTCTTC.

CDR3 sequence reads: CASSPGSGISGNTIYF. The DNA of the CDR3 is TGTGCCAGCTCACCAGGGTCGGGGATCTCTGGAAACACCATATATTTT. This rearrangement joins TRBV18 to TRBJ1-3; D not resolved. CDR1 and CDR2 (germline): KGHSH, LQKENI. Deletions cut 2 bases from V and 0 bases from J, with 11 bases between. The CDR3 totals 16 residues. Based on the CDR3 plus reference TRBV18 and TRBJ1-3, the full variable domain is NAGVMQNPRHLVRRRGQEARLRCSPMKGHSHVYWYRQLPEEGLKFMVYLQKENIIDESGMPKERFSAEFPKEGPSILRIQQVVRGDSAAYFCASSPGSGISGNTIYFGEGSWLTVV.

This clone occurred a few times. The chain has TRBV2 and TRBJ1-3, with D unclear. The V end was cut by 8 bases, the J end by 2 bases, with 13 bases between. The CDR3 has 14 amino acids. In germline, CDR1 is SNHLY, CDR2 FYNNEI. The CDR3 loop is CASRPSRPGNTIYF. The CDR3 DNA is TGTGCCAGCCGGCCTTCTAGGCCTGGAAACACCATATATTTT.

The gene calls are TRBV11-2 and TRBJ2-1; D is unresolved. Trimming removed 1 base from V and 9 bases from J, with 10 bases in between. The germline gives CDR1 SGHAT, CDR2 FQNNGV. CDR3 length: 13 residues. The CDR3 DNA sequence: TGTGCCAGCAGCTTAGCGGAGTTTGGTGAGCAGTTCTTC. Encoded protein: CASSLAEFGEQFF.

CDR3 in amino acids: CASSPAGVRNTEAFF. DNA of the CDR3: TGTGCCAGCAGTCCTGCAGGGGTGCGGAACACTGAAGCTTTCTTT. The chain carries TRBV28 and TRBJ1-1; D possibly corresponds to TRBD1 (6 bases). Germline V gives CDR1 MDHEN, CDR2 SYDVKM. Trimming stripped 5 bases from V and 1 base from J, with 14 bases between. This CDR3 comprises 15 residues. Supplemented by reference TRBV28 and TRBJ1-1, the full variable domain reads DVKVTQSSRYLVKRTGEKVFLECVQDMDHENMFWYRQDPGLGLRLIYFSYDVKMKEKGDIPEGYSVSREKKERFSLILESASTNQTSMYLCASSPAGVRNTEAFFGQGTRLTVV.

The gene calls are TRBV5-1 and TRBJ1-2; 8 nucleotides align to TRBD1. Germline V CDR1 and CDR2: SGHRS, YFSETQ. Unmatched junction bases numbered 9, after V lost 4 bases and J lost 1 base. The CDR3 is made up of 16 amino acids. In DNA form, the CDR3 reads TGCGCCAGCAGCCACGGCGGGACAGGCTTTAACTATGGCTACACCTTC. Protein: CASSHGGTGFNYGYTF.

The V call is TRBV11-1, the J call TRBJ2-1; 9 bases fit TRBD2. This CDR3 comprises 16 residues. Germline V gene sequence: CDR1 SGHAT, CDR2 FQDESV (reference sequence). J gave up 3 bases and V 1 base, and 4 bases lay outside the gene matches. In DNA, the CDR3 is TGTGCCAGCAGCTTAGTAGGACTAGCGATCTACAATGAGCAGTTCTTC. Protein product: CASSLVGLAIYNEQFF.

Only a few counts were recorded for this clone. The chain joins TRBV19 to TRBJ2-7; TRBD1 is a possible D gene (6 bases). Germline V gene lookup returns CDR1 LNHDA and CDR2 SQIVND (reference sequence). The CDR3 is 15 residues long. V was cut by 2 bases and J by 1 base, with 12 bases left in between. The CDR3 loop reads CASSISGTPSYEQYF. The CDR3 DNA reads as TGTGCCAGTAGTATATCTGGGACACCTTCCTACGAGCAGTACTTC.

The genes are TRBV9 and TRBJ2-1, with 12 nucleotides matching TRBD2. Germline V gene lookup returns CDR1 SGDLS and CDR2 YYNGEE. The CDR3 has 16 amino acids. Trimming took 4 bases from V and 4 from J; bases not matched to a gene: 6. In nucleotides, the CDR3 is TGTGCCAGCAGCTCTCACGGGACTAGCGGGTACAATGAGCAGTTCTTC. Its protein is CASSSHGTSGYNEQFF.

The chain recombines TRBV5-1 with TRBJ2-7; D is uncertain. This CDR3 has 15 residues. Trimming removed 0 bases at V and 3 bases at J, with 13 bases between. The germline CDR1 and CDR2 sequences are SGHRS and YFSETQ. The CDR3 DNA reads as TGCGCCAGCAGCTTGGAAGGAGCCCTTTACTACGAGCAGTACTTC. It codes for CASSLEGALYYEQYF.

The chain joins TRBV30 to TRBJ1-1, with a possible D match to TRBD1 (6 bases). The CDR3 is 14 amino acids. Germline V CDR1 and CDR2: GTSNPN, SVGIG (reference sequence). The V end lost 5 bases, the J end lost 4 bases, and 17 bases lay between the germline ends. As DNA, the CDR3 is TGTGCCTGGGGCAGACAGGCAGGAGGCACTGAAGCTTTCTTT. Translated: CAWGRQAGGTEAFF.

This chain connects TRBV11-3 to TRBJ1-2; D call uncertain. V was pared by 0 bases and J by 7 bases, with 9 bases between. The CDR3 is made up of 13 amino acids. Germline V gene lookup returns CDR1 SGHNT and CDR2 YENEEA. The CDR3 loop is CASSLDRGGGYTF. Here the CDR3 DNA reads TGTGCCAGCAGCTTAGATCGGGGAGGTGGCTACACCTTC.

This chain connects TRBV19 to TRBJ1-1; TRBD1 matches at 9 bases. The CDR3 spans 15 residues. Germline V CDR1 and CDR2: LNHDA, SQIVND (reference sequence). Trimming at V came to 6 bases and at J to 5 bases, leaving 10 bases not matched to a gene. CDR3 loop: CASSTLGQGETEAFF. CDR3 DNA: TGTGCCAGTAGCACCCTGGGACAGGGAGAAACTGAAGCTTTCTTT. Based on the CDR3 plus reference TRBV19 and TRBJ1-1, the full variable domain is DGGITQSPKYLFRKEGQNVTLSCEQNLNHDAMYWYRQDPGQGLRLIYYSQIVNDFQKGDIAEGYSVSREKKESFPLTVTSAQKNPTAFYLCASSTLGQGETEAFFGQGTRLTVV.

V gene TRBV24-1 combines with J gene TRBJ1-2, with D possibly being TRBD1 (5 bases). The germline CDR1 and CDR2 sequences are KGHDR and SFDVKD. CDR3 length: 16 residues. Trimming cost V 3 bases and J 6 bases, with 19 bases left between them. The CDR3 here is CATSDGGRRGGDGYTF. The CDR3 DNA reads TGTGCCACCAGTGATGGGGGTAGGAGGGGTGGAGATGGCTACACCTTC.